Reported below is one T cell receptor beta chain. Its matching antigen is unknown. The CDR3 has 15 residues. Germline CDR1 reads SGHNT; CDR2 reads YYREEE (reference sequence). With V trimmed by 4 bases and J by 4 bases, 11 bases remained unmatched. These data are taken from a study of graft-versus-host responses after intestinal transplantation. Study-level information: The transplants performed in recipients were multivisceral, liver-intestinal, or isolated intestinal. Findings and caveats of the study: Graft-donor T cell macrochimerism coincided with high graft-versus-host to host-versus-graft clonal ratios in allografts. Marrow from the recipient contained GvH clones, some of which had appeared first in ileum or blood.

The data were produced by immunoSEQ multiplex PCR, yet TCRdb's version contains in-frame clones alone and is incomplete. The sample yields approximately 80,000 clones, roughly 89% seen once. This chain connects TRBV5-4 to TRBJ2-7; 7 nucleotides agree with TRBD1. The material was unstimulated CD4+ T cells sorted from spleen or lymph node cells, obtained before intestinal transplant. The source of this sequence is a human donor who received an intestinal transplant. In DNA form, the CDR3 reads TGTGCCAGCAGCGTACCGGGACAGCAAGGTTACGAGCAGTACTTC. It codes for CASSVPGQQGYEQYF.